The rows below give T cell receptor beta chains drawn from one sample of a study of blood T cell repertoires in COVID-19. Clones were sequenced by immunoSEQ multiplex PCR, and TCRdb holds only the in-frame ones, with some missing. The table has about 32,000 clones, approximately 90% seen once. The sample taken for sequencing was peripheral blood. Source of these receptors: a man in his sixties with acute or convalescent COVID-19. Both conserved end residues are part of each CDR3. A D gene is named only where the DNA matches it firmly. Not every row has a clone size; where given, it reads once, few, many or a size class.

D gene,V gene,clone size,J gene,CDR3 protein,CDR3 DNA
NA,TRBV4-3,NA,TRBJ1-1,CASSQGRGGAEAFF,TGCGCCAGCAGCCAAGGCAGGGGAGGGGCTGAAGCTTTCTTT
TRBD2,TRBV3-1/TRBV3-2,NA,TRBJ2-1,CASSPSGSSYNEQFF,TGTGCCAGCAGTCCTAGCGGGTCCTCCTACAATGAGCAGTTCTTC
TRBD2,TRBV27,NA,TRBJ2-7,CASSPLAGTLYEQYF,TGTGCCAGCAGTCCCCTAGCGGGGACCTTATACGAGCAGTACTTC
NA,TRBV4-3,NA,TRBJ1-2,CASSQSFSGVDYGYTF,TGCGCCAGCAGCCAGTCCTTCTCGGGGGTGGATTATGGCTACACCTTC
NA,TRBV9,NA,TRBJ1-6,CASSVAYNSPLHF,TGTGCCAGCAGCGTAGCCTACAATTCACCCCTCCACTTT
TRBD1,TRBV11-3,NA,TRBJ2-7,CASSLLSGGAYEQYF,TGTGCCAGCAGCTTGCTCTCAGGGGGCGCTTACGAGCAGTACTTC
NA,TRBV20-1,once,TRBJ1-4,CSASRGEKLFF,TGCAGTGCTAGTCGGGGTGAAAAACTGTTTTTT
TRBD2,TRBV11-3,NA,TRBJ2-5,CASSVAGREETQYF,TGTGCCAGCAGCGTAGCGGGTCGGGAAGAGACCCAGTACTTC
NA,TRBV24-1,NA,TRBJ2-2,CATSDESTGELFF,TGTGCCACCAGTGATGAGTCCACCGGGGAGCTGTTTTTT
NA,TRBV7-2,NA,TRBJ1-6,CASSVQGRSPLHF,TGTGCCAGCAGCGTACAGGGTCGATCACCCCTCCACTTT
TRBD1,TRBV2,NA,TRBJ2-5,CASRVDRGRETQYF,TGTGCCAGCAGGGTCGACAGGGGGCGAGAGACCCAGTACTTC
NA,TRBV7-3,once,TRBJ2-2,CASSLPGSGELFF,TGTGCCAGCAGCTTACCAGGCTCCGGGGAGCTGTTTTTT
NA,TRBV27,NA,TRBJ2-7,CASSLSGFSYEQYF,TGTGCCAGCAGCCTCAGCGGGTTCTCCTACGAGCAGTACTTC
TRBD1,TRBV3-1/TRBV3-2,NA,TRBJ1-1,CASSPRRGAGTEAFF,TGTGCCAGCAGCCCCCGCAGGGGGGCGGGCACTGAAGCTTTCTTT
TRBD2,TRBV4-1,NA,TRBJ2-5,CASSQDGGRETQYF,TGCGCCAGCAGCCAGGATGGCGGGAGGGAGACCCAGTACTTC
TRBD1,TRBV27,NA,TRBJ1-4,CASKPGGSRWNEKLFF,TGTGCCAGCAAGCCAGGGGGGTCCAGATGGAATGAAAAACTGTTTTTT
TRBD1,TRBV18,NA,TRBJ1-1,CASSPDRAATGTEAFF,TGTGCCAGCTCACCGGACAGGGCGGCGACGGGCACTGAAGCTTTCTTT
NA,TRBV9,NA,TRBJ1-2,CASSDSPQVNYGYTF,TGTGCCAGCAGCGACAGTCCCCAAGTGAATTATGGCTACACCTTC
TRBD1,TRBV28,NA,TRBJ1-3,CASTIQGAGNTIYF,TGTGCCAGCACCATACAGGGGGCTGGAAACACCATATATTTT
NA,TRBV7-9,NA,TRBJ2-3,CASSLPASTDTQYF,TGTGCCAGCAGCTTACCCGCGAGCACAGATACGCAGTATTTT
NA,TRBV7-9,NA,TRBJ1-1,CASSLVVGNTEAFF,TGTGCCAGCAGCTTAGTAGTTGGGAACACTGAAGCTTTCTTT
NA,TRBV30,NA,TRBJ1-1,CAWSLGSTEAFF,TGTGCCTGGAGTTTAGGGAGCACTGAAGCTTTCTTT
NA,TRBV3-1/TRBV3-2,NA,TRBJ1-3,CASSQPGDSGNTIYF,TGTGCCAGCAGCCAGCCAGGGGACTCTGGAAACACCATATATTTT
NA,TRBV18,NA,TRBJ1-2,CASSSLIYGYTF,TGTGCCAGCTCATCTTTAATCTATGGCTACACCTTC
TRBD1,TRBV4-3,NA,TRBJ2-1,CASRAGQGISNEQFF,TGCGCCTCCCGAGCCGGACAGGGGATTAGCAATGAGCAGTTCTTC
NA,TRBV6-5,NA,TRBJ1-3,CASSRGSGNTIYF,TGTGCCAGCAGCAGGGGCTCTGGAAACACCATATATTTT
NA,TRBV21-1,NA,TRBJ1-2,CASSKDQGRNYGYTF,TGTGCCAGCAGCAAAGACCAGGGGCGAAACTATGGCTACACCTTC
NA,TRBV11-3,NA,TRBJ1-1,CASSARQANTEAFF,TGTGCCAGCAGCGCCAGACAGGCGAACACTGAAGCTTTCTTT
NA,TRBV7-6,NA,TRBJ1-5,CASSLEQSNQPQHF,TGTGCCAGCAGCTTAGAACAGAGTAATCAGCCCCAGCATTTT
NA,TRBV4-1,NA,TRBJ2-7,CASSQDRIGAYEQYF,TGCGCCAGCAGCCAAGATAGGATAGGGGCCTACGAGCAGTACTTC
TRBD1,TRBV7-8,NA,TRBJ2-1,CASSRRDSTINEQFF,TGTGCCAGCAGCCGCCGGGACAGCACGATCAATGAGCAGTTCTTC